These 15 T cell receptor beta chains were sequenced from one sample in a study of T cell clonality in common variable immunodeficiency. No antigen has been identified for these receptors. Study-level findings and limits: Reportedly, TCR beta sequences from common variable immunodeficiency showed fewer deletions and N-nucleotide insertions.

The data were produced by immunoSEQ multiplex PCR, yet TCRdb's version contains in-frame clones alone and is incomplete. There are 40,000 or so clones in the sample, none observed a single time. Sequenced sample: peripheral blood mononuclear cells. These receptors all come from a human donor with common variable immunodeficiency.

Notes on this clone: The CDR3 goes on 3 residues after the read ends, and that part is filled in from the germline J gene. The chain employs TRBV19 and TRBJ2-1; D unresolved. The germline CDR1 and CDR2 sequences are LNHDA and SQIVND (reference sequence). The CDR3 runs 13 residues. The V and J ends lost 4 bases and 5 bases respectively, with 9 bases between them. The CDR3 here is CASSRTRNNEQFF. CDR3 DNA, as far as it was read: TGTGCCAGTAGTAGAACTCGAAACAATGAG.

In this sample, this clone turned up a few times. The read falls 3 residues short of the CDR3 end, and the missing part is taken from the germline J gene. The chain employs TRBV7-6 and TRBJ2-3; either TRBD1 or TRBD2 may supply D (6 bases each). The CDR3 is made up of 15 amino acids. Germline CDR1 SGHVS, CDR2 FNYEAQ. Trimming left V 5 bases short and J 4 bases short, with 16 bases between. The CDR3 bases that were read are TGTGCCAGCAGCCCTGGAGGGACATCCCCAGATACG. Its protein product is CASSPGGTSPDT. The CDR3 in full is CASSPGGTSPDTQYF.

This clone was observed a handful of times. The read falls 3 residues short of the CDR3 end, and the missing part is taken from the germline J gene. The chain is built from TRBV7-2 and TRBJ2-7; possible D gene TRBD1, 5 bases. V shed 1 base and J shed 6 bases, with 7 bases lying between them. CDR1 is SGHTA, CDR2 FQGNSA, per germline. The CDR3 extends over 12 amino acids. The CDR3 loop reads CASSLGQIEQYF. The part of the CDR3 DNA that was read is TGTGCCAGCAGCTTAGGACAGATCGAG.

A remark on this clone: The CDR3 end lies 3 residues beyond the end of the read and is filled in from the germline J gene. The chain links TRBV2 to TRBJ2-1; 13 bases align to TRBD2. The ends lost 4 bases at V and 7 bases at J; junction bases unmatched: 4. The germline V gene has CDR1 SNHLY and CDR2 FYNNEI. This CDR3 comprises 15 residues. The covered CDR3 bases are TGTGCCAGCAGTGGGACTAGCGGGAGAGCGAATGAG. This encodes CASSGTSGRANE. Given in full, the CDR3 is CASSGTSGRANEQFF.

Concerning this clone: The sequence runs out 3 residues before the end of the CDR3; the remainder is reconstructed from the germline J gene. This chain links TRBV19 with TRBJ1-6, with D tentatively TRBD1 (5 bases). V was clipped by 6 bases and J by 0 bases, with 12 bases between them. This CDR3 is 16 amino acids long. Germline V gene lookup returns CDR1 LNHDA and CDR2 SQIVND (reference sequence). CDR3 DNA (partial): TGTGCCAGTAGCCCCAGGGTAATCTCCTATAATTCACCC. Translating gives CASSPRVISYNSP. The full-length CDR3 reads as CASSPRVISYNSPLHF.

Incomplete CDR3 DNA: TGTGCCAGCAGTGAAGGCTGGCCCGGGTCACCGTACAAAAACATT. It codes for CASSEGWPGSPYKNI. The entire CDR3 reads CASSEGWPGSPYKNIQYF. V gene TRBV2 combines with J gene TRBJ2-4; D gene ambiguous. The CDR3 is cut off 3 residues early in the read; its end comes from the germline J gene. CDR1 and CDR2 (germline): SNHLY, FYNNEI. V was shortened by 1 base and J by 3 bases, with 19 bases between the two germline ends. The CDR3 has 18 amino acids.

About this clone itself: The sequenced fragment ends 3 residues before the CDR3 boundary, so the rest is inferred from the germline J gene. This chain links TRBV7-3 with TRBJ1-1; 7 bases line up with TRBD1. V shed 5 bases and J 4 bases; nucleotides not matched to a gene: 10. Germline values: CDR1 SGHTA, CDR2 FQGTGA. The CDR3 contains 15 residues. The CDR3 sequence: CASSRVTGMATEAFF. The CDR3 DNA, read in part, is TGTGCCAGCAGCCGAGTGACAGGGATGGCCACTGAA.

This clone was recorded a few times. Read sequence stops 3 residues before the CDR3 end, and the germline J gene provides the missing end. The chain combines TRBV16 with TRBJ1-6, with 7 bases that match TRBD1. Trimming cost V 4 bases and J 1 base; bases outside gene matches: 7. The CDR3 has 17 amino acids. Looked up from germline, CDR1 is KGHSY and CDR2 is FQNENV. This chain's CDR3 is CASSLTQGDSYNSPLHF. CDR3 DNA (partial): TGTGCCAGCAGCCTCACCCAGGGGGATTCCTATAATTCACCC.

A word on this clone: Read data end 3 residues before the CDR3 end; the end is taken from the germline J gene. The chain has TRBV2 and TRBJ2-2; 11 bases are a match to TRBD2. Germline CDR1 and CDR2: SNHLY and FYNNEI. The CDR3 loop spans 13 amino acids. Trimming removed 6 bases from V and 8 bases from J; junction bases left unmatched: 2. CDR3 region: CASRLAGAGELFF. CDR3 DNA, as far as it was read: TGTGCCAGCAGACTAGCGGGGGCGGGGGAG.

This clone was seen many times. The CDR3 extends 3 residues past the end of the read, so its final part is completed from the germline J gene. The chain has TRBV5-6 and TRBJ1-2; weak D call: TRBD1 (5 bases). In germline, CDR1 is SGHDT, CDR2 YYEEEE. The V end was cut by 3 bases, the J end by 0 bases, with 9 bases between. The CDR3 consists of 14 residues. CDR3 DNA (partial): TGTGCCAGCAGCTGGGGCGGGGCTAACTATGGC. Residues: CASSWGGANYG. The CDR3 as a whole reads CASSWGGANYGYTF.

The sample holds a few counts of this clone. The CDR3 end is not reached by the read, which stops 3 residues before it; the germline J gene fills it in. The chain carries TRBV5-1 and TRBJ2-2; D gene ambiguous. CDR1 and CDR2 from the germline V gene are SGHRS and YFSETQ. V lost 0 bases and J 3 bases, leaving 12 bases between the germline ends. This CDR3 region has 16 residues. CDR3 loop: CASSLDLQGYTGELFF. The part of the CDR3 DNA that was read is TGCGCCAGCAGCTTGGATTTGCAAGGTTACACCGGGGAG.

Of note for this clone: Germline is not matched at one junction end, which may reflect a read error. With the read ending 3 residues before the CDR3 end, the germline J gene is used to fill in that end. The chain recombines TRBV19 with TRBJ1-2; the match to TRBD1 covers 7 bases. The CDR3 is 14 amino acids. From germline, CDR1 is LNHDA and CDR2 SQIVND (reference sequence). CDR3 sequence reads: CASSGPGQTYDYTF. The sequenced CDR3 bases are TGTGCCAGTAGTGGCCCGGGACAGACTTATGAC.

This clone showed up many times. The read is 3 residues too short to cover the CDR3 end, so that end is filled in from the germline J gene. This chain links TRBV29-1 with TRBJ2-5, with a weak D call TRBD2 (5 bases). Per germline, CDR1 SQVTM and CDR2 ANQGSEA. This CDR3 is built from 14 residues. Trimming cost V 1 base and J 5 bases, with 14 bases left between them. CDR3 DNA, as far as it was read: TGCAGCGTTGAAGCACGGGGATCCCGCGAGACC. It translates to CSVEARGSRET. The full CDR3 reads CSVEARGSRETQYF.

This clone was recorded many times. The read comes to an end 3 residues before the CDR3 does, leaving the germline J gene to fill in the end. The chain links TRBV20-1 to TRBJ1-2, with D possibly being TRBD1 (6 bases). The CDR3 runs 15 residues. Germline V gives CDR1 DFQATT, CDR2 SNEGSKA (reference sequence). V was pared by 4 bases and J by 4 bases, with 19 bases between. Incomplete CDR3 DNA: TGCAGTGCTAACTTGGACAGCCCCTCGAGCTATGGC. Amino acid sequence: CSANLDSPSSYG. The whole CDR3 region reads CSANLDSPSSYGYTF.

This clone has ten or more counts. The read halts 3 residues ahead of the CDR3 end, with the missing end drawn from the germline J gene. V gene TRBV2 combines with J gene TRBJ2-2, with 13 positions matching TRBD2. The CDR3 contains 15 residues. V lost 7 bases to trimming and J lost 4 bases; unmatched junction nucleotides: 3. The germline V gene has CDR1 SNHLY and CDR2 FYNNEI. The CDR3 is CASIGTSGTTGELFF. CDR3 DNA (partial): TGTGCCAGCATAGGGACTAGCGGGACCACCGGGGAG.